Below are 7 T cell receptor beta chains sequenced from a single sample in a study of T cell changes during pregnancy in multiple sclerosis. The assay was immunoSEQ multiplex PCR, and TCRdb's table has in-frame clones only and misses some. The sample records about 56,000 clones, around nine tenths being singletons. Sequenced sample: peripheral blood from another person, used as feeder cells. These receptors were collected from a human donor whose cells served as feeder cells for cultures in a pregnancy study.

The chain has TRBV18 and TRBJ2-7; D not resolved. Deletions cut 4 bases from V and 4 bases from J, with 8 bases between. CDR1 KGHSH and CDR2 LQKENI come from the germline V gene. The CDR3 runs to 12 residues. CDR3: CASSRDGYEQYF. CDR3 DNA: TGTGCCAGCTCACGCGACGGTTACGAGCAGTACTTC. Together with reference TRBV18 and TRBJ2-7, the CDR3 gives the full variable domain: NAGVMQNPRHLVRRRGQEARLRCSPMKGHSHVYWYRQLPEEGLKFMVYLQKENIIDESGMPKERFSAEFPKEGPSILRIQQVVRGDSAAYFCASSRDGYEQYFGPGTRLTVT.

The sample holds one count of this clone. V and J are TRBV5-1 and TRBJ2-7, with 8 bases matching TRBD2. This CDR3 comprises 14 residues. Trimming cost V 3 bases and J 2 bases; bases outside gene matches: 4. Germline CDR1 SGHRS, CDR2 YFSETQ. The CDR3: CASSSTSGTYEQYF. DNA for the CDR3: TGCGCCAGCAGCTCCACTAGCGGCACCTACGAGCAGTACTTC.

This chain uses TRBV10-1 with TRBJ2-3, with 9 bases identical to TRBD2. Germline trimming cut 3 bases from V and 5 bases from J; bases unmatched to any gene: 6. The CDR3 length is 15 residues. Germline CDR1 reads WNHNN; CDR2 reads SYGVQD (reference sequence). The CDR3 DNA is TGCGCCAGCAGTGACCTGGGACTAGCAAGAGATACGCAGTATTTT. As protein: CASSDLGLARDTQYF.

This rearrangement joins TRBV27 to TRBJ1-6; 9 bases are a match to TRBD1. V lost 3 bases, J lost 9 bases, and 6 bases stayed unmatched. From germline, CDR1 is MNHEY and CDR2 SMNVEV (reference sequence). This CDR3 has 15 residues. The CDR3 DNA follows: TGTGCCAGCAGTTTTTCACGGGACAGGGTTTCACCCCTCCACTTT. This translates into CASSFSRDRVSPLHF.

This clone showed up just a few times. The chain is built from TRBV5-1 and TRBJ1-2; D is ambiguous. The V and J ends lost 6 bases and 3 bases respectively, with 12 bases between them. CDR1 and CDR2 from the germline V gene are SGHRS and YFSETQ. This CDR3 has 13 residues. CDR3 loop: CASTPFQDYGYTF. The CDR3 DNA reads as TGCGCCAGCACCCCATTCCAAGACTATGGCTACACCTTC.

The rearrangement joins TRBV11-1 to TRBJ2-1; 8 bases agree with TRBD2. The CDR3 has 16 amino acids. The V gene's germline CDR1 is SGHAT and CDR2 FQDESV (reference sequence). The V gene end was trimmed by 4 bases and the J gene end by 7 bases; junction bases not matched to a gene: 12. CDR3 DNA sequence: TGTGCCAGCAGCTCGACCCGGGGGGGTAATAATAATGAGCAGTTCTTC. This gives the protein CASSSTRGGNNNEQFF. Full variable domain (missing parts from reference TRBV11-1 and TRBJ2-1): EAEVAQSPRYKITEKSQAVAFWCDPISGHATLYWYRQILGQGPELLVQFQDESVVDDSQLPKDRFSAERLKGVDSTLKIQPAELGDSAMYLCASSSTRGGNNNEQFFGPGTRLTVL.

This chain links TRBV5-4 with TRBJ1-3, with 12 nucleotides matching TRBD1. Germline V gene data show CDR1 as SGHNT and CDR2 as YYREEE (reference sequence). Trimming at V came to 4 bases and at J to 8 bases, leaving 4 bases not matched to a gene. This CDR3 has 14 amino acids. The chain's CDR3 is CASSGGQGADTIYF. The CDR3 nucleotides read TGTGCCAGCAGCGGGGGACAGGGGGCAGACACCATATATTTT.